The rows below give T cell receptor beta chains drawn from one sample of a study of identifying expanded T cells in peripheral blood. Method: immunoSEQ multiplex PCR; TCRdb's copy keeps in-frame clones and lacks some. The data hold around 84,000 clones, with around 90% observed a single time. Input material: blood. The receptor source for this set is a person aged 18 to 75 in good health. The CDR3 runs from the conserved cysteine through the conserved F or W. Each record gives: CDR3 protein, CDR3 DNA, J gene, V gene, clone size, D gene. D genes are given only for firm matches. Clone size is shown for a subset of rows, as once, few, many or a class of expanded clone.

CASSYSNYGYTF | TGTGCCAGTAGTTACAGTAACTATGGCTACACCTTC | TRBJ1-2 | TRBV19 | NA | NA
CASSVGAGPSGNTIYF | TGTGCCAGCAGCGTAGGAGCAGGGCCCTCTGGAAACACCATATATTTT | TRBJ1-3 | TRBV9 | NA | NA
CSVEDRPDTQYF | TGCAGCGTTGAAGATCGGCCGGATACGCAGTATTTT | TRBJ2-3 | TRBV29-1 | once | NA
CASGLRQGAQTGANVLTF | TGTGCTAGTGGCCTGAGACAGGGGGCGCAAACTGGGGCCAACGTCCTGACTTTC | TRBJ2-6 | TRBV12-5 | NA | TRBD1
CASSPGTEAYEQYF | TGTGCCAGCAGTCCCGGGACGGAGGCCTACGAGCAGTACTTC | TRBJ2-7 | TRBV6-1 | NA | NA
CASSLGRVGKLFF | TGTGCCAGCAGCTTGGGACGGGTAGGGAAACTGTTTTTT | TRBJ1-4 | TRBV11-2 | NA | NA
CATSSSNSNQPQHF | TGTGCCACCAGCAGTTCGAATAGCAATCAGCCCCAGCATTTT | TRBJ1-5 | TRBV15 | NA | NA
CASSQRTDGGSLHF | TGTGCCAGCAGCCAAAGGACGGACGGAGGGTCCCTCCACTTT | TRBJ1-6 | TRBV5-4 | few | NA
CASSSDRANSPLHF | TGCGCCAGCAGCTCGGACAGGGCAAATTCACCCCTCCACTTT | TRBJ1-6 | TRBV5-1 | once | TRBD1
CASSPGHQNTEAFF | TGTGCCAGCAGCCCGGGACACCAGAACACTGAAGCTTTCTTT | TRBJ1-1 | TRBV7-3 | NA | NA
CASSPSVETQYF | TGTGCCAGCAGCCCCAGCGTGGAGACCCAGTACTTC | TRBJ2-5 | TRBV7-8 | NA | NA
CASSWTGLGTEAFF | TGTGCCAGCAGCTGGACAGGGCTTGGGACTGAAGCTTTCTTT | TRBJ1-1 | TRBV2 | once | TRBD1